This entry lists 23 T cell receptor beta chains sequenced from one sample in a study of T cell responses to AZD1222 COVID-19 vaccine (dated by TCRdb to the early 2020s). In the paper's terms, the time point label means: about 28 days (+/-7) after the second vaccine dose. Library method: the immunoSEQ multiplex PCR assay. The immuneACCESS repertoire file appears here via TCRdb, limited to in-frame rearrangements. These files lack a portion of the clones; in checked studies, under half of the deficit traces to unresolved V genes, and the cause of the others is not known. The sample profile shows 150,000 to 200,000 clones; under 95% of them were found once. The ten largest clones add up to under 1.5% of the sample. The sample in question was peripheral blood, obtained 28 days after the second AZD1222 dose. These receptor sequences come from an adult who received the AZD1222 COVID-19 vaccine.

CDR3: CASIDPGTGDEGYTF. CDR3 nucleotide sequence: TGTGCCAGCATTGATCCCGGGACAGGGGACGAAGGCTACACCTTC. This chain connects TRBV6-6 to TRBJ1-2; 10 bases align to TRBD1. The CDR3 extends over 15 amino acids. V was pared by 7 bases and J by 8 bases, with 13 bases of the junction left unmatched. CDR1 MNHNY and CDR2 SVGAGI come from the germline V gene (reference sequence).

The chain carries TRBV19 and TRBJ1-3; 7 nucleotides agree with TRBD1. The V segment lost 5 bases and the J segment 7 bases; nucleotides outside the gene matches: 14. This CDR3 has 16 residues. CDR1 and CDR2 (germline): LNHDA, SQIVND (reference sequence). The CDR3 protein is CASSAPTGFNGNTIYF. CDR3 nucleotide sequence: TGTGCCAGTAGTGCTCCGACAGGGTTTAACGGGAACACCATATATTTT.

The V gene is TRBV30, the J gene TRBJ1-5; D ambiguous. The V end lost 0 bases, the J end lost 2 bases, and 8 bases lay between the germline ends. The CDR3 has 14 residues. CDR1 is GTSNPN, CDR2 SVGIG, per germline (reference sequence). The CDR3 sequence: CAWSVSSGNQPQHF. DNA of the CDR3: TGTGCCTGGAGTGTTAGTTCTGGCAATCAGCCCCAGCATTTT.

The chain uses TRBV19 and TRBJ1-3; TRBD1 might be the D (5 bases). The V end lost 5 bases, the J end lost 2 bases, and 16 bases lay between the germline ends. Germline CDR1 is LNHDA and CDR2 is SQIVND (reference sequence). The CDR3 contains 16 residues. CDR3 sequence reads: CASSQRGDRTGNTIYF. The CDR3 DNA sequence: TGTGCCAGTAGTCAGAGAGGGGATCGTACTGGAAACACCATATATTTT.

This chain joins TRBV7-2 and TRBJ2-2; TRBD2 might be the D (6 bases). The germline V gene has CDR1 SGHTA and CDR2 FQGNSA. The V and J ends lost 2 bases and 6 bases respectively, with 13 bases between them. The CDR3 runs 15 residues. The CDR3 reads CASSLNAGKAGELFF. CDR3 DNA sequence: TGTGCCAGCAGCTTAAACGCGGGAAAGGCCGGGGAGCTGTTTTTT.

Here the CDR3 DNA reads TGTGCCAGCAGCTTAGGTATCTCCTCCTACGAGCAGTACTTC. As protein: CASSLGISSYEQYF. J is TRBJ2-7 and V is TRBV13; unclear D gene. V was shortened by 0 bases and J by 0 bases, with 6 bases between the two germline ends. Germline V lookup: CDR1 PRHDT, CDR2 FYEKMQ (reference sequence). The CDR3 length is 14 residues.

CDR3 amino acids: CASSSDRGPPFRYNSPLHF. The CDR3 nucleotides read TGTGCCAGCAGTTCCGACAGGGGTCCACCGTTCCGTTATAATTCACCCCTCCACTTT. The chain couples TRBV27 to TRBJ1-6; 8 bases are a match to TRBD1. Trimming at V came to 4 bases and at J to 4 bases, leaving 15 bases not matched to a gene. The CDR3 extends over 19 amino acids. Germline V gene lookup returns CDR1 MNHEY and CDR2 SMNVEV (reference sequence).

The chain recombines TRBV19 with TRBJ2-7; TRBD1 matches 10 bases. The ends lost 8 bases at V and 5 bases at J; junction bases unmatched: 9. The CDR3 loop spans 14 amino acids. Germline CDR1 is LNHDA and CDR2 is SQIVND (reference sequence). CDR3 DNA: TGTGCCAGTTCGGGGACAGGGGTTTTCAACGAGCAGTACTTC. Its protein is CASSGTGVFNEQYF. Based on the CDR3 plus reference TRBV19 and TRBJ2-7, the full variable domain is DGGITQSPKYLFRKEGQNVTLSCEQNLNHDAMYWYRQDPGQGLRLIYYSQIVNDFQKGDIAEGYSVSREKKESFPLTVTSAQKNPTAFYLCASSGTGVFNEQYFGPGTRLTVT.

A single count supports this clone. The V gene is TRBV2, the J gene TRBJ2-3; D unclear. Germline assignment: CDR1 SNHLY and CDR2 FYNNEI. V lost 2 bases to trimming and J lost 2 bases, with 2 bases between them. The CDR3 consists of 12 residues. As DNA, the CDR3 is TGTGCCAGCAGTGAATACACAGATACGCAGTATTTT. This gives the protein CASSEYTDTQYF. Looking up the rest from reference TRBV2 and TRBJ2-3 gives the full variable domain: EPEVTQTPSHQVTQMGQEVILRCVPISNHLYFYWYRQILGQKVEFLVSFYNNEISEKSEIFDDQFSVERPDGSNFTLKIRSTKLEDSAMYFCASSEYTDTQYFGPGTRLTVL.

J is TRBJ1-4 and V is TRBV7-2; 9 nucleotides match TRBD1. The CDR3 is 15 residues long. Germline trimming cut 5 bases from V and 5 bases from J; bases unmatched to any gene: 6. CDR1 is SGHTA, CDR2 FQGNSA, per germline. CDR3 nucleotides: TGTGCCAGCAGCCAAGGTGGGACAGGGAATGAAAAACTGTTTTTT. This encodes CASSQGGTGNEKLFF.

The chain employs TRBV19 and TRBJ2-1; D unclear. Trimming cost V 6 bases and J 7 bases, with 13 bases left between them. The CDR3 length is 13 residues. Germline CDR1 reads LNHDA; CDR2 reads SQIVND (reference sequence). The CDR3 nucleotides read TGTGCCAGTAGGTCGGCAGGCCTTAATGAGCAGTTCTTC. Its translation is CASRSAGLNEQFF.

The chain has TRBV7-2 and TRBJ2-3; no clear D. Germline assignment: CDR1 SGHTA and CDR2 FQGNSA. The CDR3 loop spans 16 amino acids. The ends were cut back, 2 bases at V and 1 base at J, with 13 bases in the middle. For the CDR3, the DNA is TGTGCCAGCAGCTTATTCGGAGCGAAGGGCACAGATACGCAGTATTTT. This encodes CASSLFGAKGTDTQYF.

The gene calls are TRBV2 and TRBJ1-1, with D hard to call. The CDR3 totals 14 residues. V lost 7 bases and J lost 1, with 13 bases in between. The V gene's germline CDR1 is SNHLY and CDR2 FYNNEI. CDR3: CASNRQGPNTEAFF. The CDR3 nucleotides read TGTGCCAGCAACCGCCAAGGCCCGAACACTGAAGCTTTCTTT. The full variable domain, in which reference TRBV2 and TRBJ1-1 provide the parts outside the CDR3, is EPEVTQTPSHQVTQMGQEVILRCVPISNHLYFYWYRQILGQKVEFLVSFYNNEISEKSEIFDDQFSVERPDGSNFTLKIRSTKLEDSAMYFCASNRQGPNTEAFFGQGTRLTVV.

This chain links TRBV4-2 with TRBJ1-2; no reliable D call. The CDR3 is 12 amino acids. Trimming left V 1 base short and J 4 bases short, with 4 bases between. Per germline, CDR1 LGHNA and CDR2 YNFKEQ. The CDR3 DNA reads as TGTGCCAGCAGCCAAGGCTTCTATGGCTACACCTTC. As protein: CASSQGFYGYTF.

V usage is TRBV27 and J usage is TRBJ1-6, with 8 bases that match TRBD1. The CDR3 contains 15 residues. CDR1 and CDR2 from the germline V gene are MNHEY and SMNVEV (reference sequence). The CDR3 bases are TGTGCTACTACGCAGGGGGCAACCTATAATTCACCCCTCCACTTT. It specifies CATTQGATYNSPLHF.

The genes are TRBV14 and TRBJ1-2; no reliable D call. The CDR3 has 17 residues. The V end was cut by 0 bases, the J end by 0 bases, with 14 bases between. Germline V gives CDR1 SGHDN, CDR2 FVKESK. This CDR3 reads CASSQDENKVPNYGYTF. CDR3 sequence (DNA): TGTGCCAGCAGCCAAGATGAGAATAAGGTTCCTAACTATGGCTACACCTTC.

The CDR3, as DNA: TGTGCCAGCGGGGGGGGAAACACAGATACGCAGTATTTT. Translation: CASGGGNTDTQYF. This chain joins TRBV6-5 and TRBJ2-3; 7 nucleotides align to TRBD2. J gave up 2 bases and V 8 bases, and 4 bases lay outside the gene matches. The germline V gene has CDR1 MNHEY and CDR2 SVGAGI. The CDR3 covers 13 residues.

This rearrangement joins TRBV14 to TRBJ1-1; D possibly corresponds to TRBD1 (5 bases). The CDR3 sequence is 16 residues long. V was cut by 3 bases and J by 6 bases, with 20 bases left in between. Germline V gene lookup returns CDR1 SGHDN and CDR2 FVKESK. DNA for the CDR3: TGTGCCAGCAGCCAGATGGGAGGGGCGCGAGGTGCTGAAGCTTTCTTT. It encodes CASSQMGGARGAEAFF.

This chain joins TRBV4-3 and TRBJ1-2; the D is unclear. V was cut by 0 bases and J by 2 bases, with 13 bases left in between. Germline CDR1 reads LGHNA; CDR2 reads YSLEER. This CDR3 has 16 residues. The CDR3 loop is CASSQDDGGMNYGYTF. Written as DNA, the CDR3 is TGCGCCAGCAGCCAAGATGACGGCGGAATGAACTATGGCTACACCTTC.

The rearrangement joins TRBV7-9 to TRBJ1-6; no reliable D call. The CDR3 is 19 residues long. From germline, CDR1 is SEHNR and CDR2 FQNEAQ (reference sequence). V lost 2 bases and J 0 bases, leaving 17 bases between the germline ends. In DNA form, the CDR3 reads TGTGCCAGCAGCTTAACGAGTGGATCCGCGAGCTCCTATAATTCACCCCTCCACTTT. Amino acids: CASSLTSGSASSYNSPLHF.

The CDR3 spells CASSPERGDQPQHF. The CDR3 DNA sequence: TGCGCCAGCAGCCCTGAGAGGGGGGATCAGCCCCAGCATTTT. This chain joins TRBV5-1 and TRBJ1-5; maybe TRBD1 (6 bases). Germline CDR1 is SGHRS and CDR2 is YFSETQ. The CDR3 is 14 residues long. V shed 4 bases and J shed 5 bases, with 13 bases lying between them.

The V gene is TRBV5-1, the J gene TRBJ1-2; tentatively, D is TRBD1 (5 bases). The V end lost 3 bases, the J end lost 0 bases, and 15 bases lay between the germline ends. CDR1 and CDR2 (germline): SGHRS, YFSETQ. This CDR3 region has 16 residues. CDR3 sequence: CASSSRGGSPNYGYTF. CDR3 nucleotide sequence: TGCGCCAGCAGCTCCCGGGGGGGATCGCCTAACTATGGCTACACCTTC.

The J gene is TRBJ2-3, the V gene TRBV7-2; TRBD2 agrees at 11 bases. The CDR3 extends over 17 amino acids. CDR1 and CDR2 (germline): SGHTA, FQGNSA. V dropped 2 bases and J dropped 1; count of bases not matched to a gene: 5. The CDR3 sequence is CASSLNLAGGGTDTQYF. In DNA form, the CDR3 reads TGTGCCAGCAGCTTAAATCTAGCGGGAGGCGGCACAGATACGCAGTATTTT.